A single TCR beta chain is shown here with its context. Measured with immunoSEQ multiplex PCR; TCRdb has only the in-frame clones, and not every one. Of 70,000 to 80,000 clones detected, roughly 90% appear once; the ten largest clones hold over 2%. The data originate from a study of T cell responses to AZD1222 COVID-19 vaccine. V lost 5 bases, J lost 6 bases, and 17 bases lay in between. This CDR3 contains 15 residues. Germline lookup yields CDR1 SGHAT and CDR2 FQDESV (reference sequence). Material: peripheral blood, obtained on day 0 of AZD1222 vaccination. The chain employs TRBV11-1 and TRBJ2-4, with D tentatively TRBD2 (5 bases). This clonotype was sampled from an adult in good health. The CDR3 spells CASSPGFSTGNIQYF. The CDR3 DNA follows: TGTGCCAGCAGCCCGGGATTCTCGACGGGAAACATTCAGTACTTC.